The 9 T cell receptor beta chains below come from one sample, sequenced in a study of tumor-infiltrating lymphocytes in primary liver carcinoma. Unsorted bulk tissue, 20-30 mg of it, served as the source for co-extraction of RNA and DNA. Total RNA amounting to around 450 ng was the source from which TCR beta cDNA was made with a constant-region primer. Libraries covering TCR beta were generated through three nested multiplex PCR rounds (using a slightly modified ARM-PCR). Running 10 cycles apiece, the first two PCR rounds relied on TRBV1-TRBV30 forward primers together with a C-beta reverse primer. In TCRdb, the multiplex PCR reads were re-called with MiXCR into one record per CDR3 protein. This sample has under 130,000 distinct CDR3 sequences, with approximately 82% found just once. Specimen: liver tumor tissue from sampling region 3. Subset reported: tumor region T3, left-lateral pole. The receptors here all came from a man in his forties with primary liver carcinoma and hepatitis B virus infection.

This clonotype occurred once. CDR3 in DNA: TGCAACGAAGGGAACGGGACGTACCAAGAGACCCAGTACTTC. The encoded protein is CNEGNGTYQETQYF. The V and J genes are TRBV29-1 and TRBJ2-5; D is possibly TRBD1 or TRBD2 (5 bases each). This CDR3 is built from 14 residues. Germline V lookup: CDR1 SQVTM, CDR2 ANQGSEA.

This clonotype showed up just once. The CDR3 region has the DNA TGTGCCAGCAGTGAACTTACAGATACGCAGTATTTT. Translation gives CASSELTDTQYF. V is TRBV6-1 and J is TRBJ2-3; D gene unclear. The CDR3 is 12 amino acids. Germline CDR1 reads MNHNS; CDR2 reads SASEGT. Deletions cut 2 bases from V and 3 bases from J, with 3 bases between.

This clonotype was recorded at least ten times. The chain combines TRBV6-1 with TRBJ1-1; 8 bases are a match to TRBD1. The CDR3 covers 14 residues. The trim removed 7 bases at V and 4 bases at J, leaving 8 bases unmatched. Germline lookup yields CDR1 MNHNS and CDR2 SASEGT. The CDR3 nucleotides read TGTGCCAGCAATCACGGACAGGGAGGCACTGAAGCTTTCTTT. Its protein is CASNHGQGGTEAFF.

In regard to this clonotype: One end of the junction varies from germline; a read error may be responsible. The chain is built from TRBV6-2 or TRBV6-3 and TRBJ1-5; D remains ambiguous. Per germline, CDR1 MNHEY and CDR2 SVGEGT. The CDR3 covers 14 residues. The CDR3 here is CASSLQSPNRPQHF. In DNA form, the CDR3 reads TGTGCCAGCAGTCTTCAGTCACCAAATCGGCCCCAGCATTTT.

A note on this clonotype: Compared with germline, one end of the junction differs, possibly owing to a read error. This chain uses TRBV5-1 with TRBJ2-2; TRBD2 is a possible D gene (5 bases). Germline lookup yields CDR1 SGHRS and CDR2 YFSETQ. The CDR3 totals 13 residues. The DNA for the CDR3 is TGCGCCAGCAGTCGCGTTAACACCGGGGAGCTGTTGTTT. As protein: CASSRVNTGELLF.

About this clonotype itself: Given the absence of the conserved phenylalanine or tryptophan at the CDR3 end, a read error is likely. The chain links TRBV12-3 or TRBV12-4 to TRBJ2-5; 7 bases line up with TRBD1. This CDR3 has 14 amino acids. The CDR3 bases are TGTGCCAGCAGCTCTGACAGGGCCCAAGAGAGCCAGTACTAC. As protein: CASSSDRAQESQYY.

Comment on this clonotype: No conserved phenylalanine or tryptophan is present at the end of the CDR3, so a read error is the likely explanation. The chain joins TRBV29-1 to TRBJ2-3; 8 positions match TRBD1. V was clipped by 4 bases and J by 5 bases; unmatched bases: 17. Germline assignment: CDR1 SQVTM and CDR2 ANQGSEA. The CDR3 contains 17 residues. The CDR3 sequence is CSVVGPGTGFDRDTQYY. The CDR3 nucleotides read TGCAGCGTTGTGGGTCCCGGGACAGGCTTTGATAGAGATACGCAGTATTAT.

In regard to this clonotype: Sequence at one end of the junction differs from germline and may be a read error. This rearrangement joins TRBV6-6 to TRBJ2-1, with a possible D match to TRBD1 (6 bases). The CDR3 contains 16 residues. CDR1 and CDR2 from the germline V gene are MNHNY and SVGAGI (reference sequence). DNA of the CDR3: TGTACCAGCAGTGACTTTATTGGGATTCGGGACAATGAGCAGATCTTC. Residues: CTSSDFIGIRDNEQIF.

Turning to this clonotype: Just one base apart from a much larger clone, this may be a read error. The conserved phenylalanine or tryptophan normally closing the CDR3 is absent here, so this likely arose from a read error. The chain recombines TRBV5-1 with TRBJ2-3; no clear D gene. This CDR3 has 16 amino acids. The germline V gene encodes CDR1 SGHRS and CDR2 YFSETQ. This CDR3 reads CASNLRTGGSTDTQYL. The CDR3 DNA reads as TGCGCCAGCAACTTGAGGACGGGCGGCAGCACAGATACGCAGTATCTT.